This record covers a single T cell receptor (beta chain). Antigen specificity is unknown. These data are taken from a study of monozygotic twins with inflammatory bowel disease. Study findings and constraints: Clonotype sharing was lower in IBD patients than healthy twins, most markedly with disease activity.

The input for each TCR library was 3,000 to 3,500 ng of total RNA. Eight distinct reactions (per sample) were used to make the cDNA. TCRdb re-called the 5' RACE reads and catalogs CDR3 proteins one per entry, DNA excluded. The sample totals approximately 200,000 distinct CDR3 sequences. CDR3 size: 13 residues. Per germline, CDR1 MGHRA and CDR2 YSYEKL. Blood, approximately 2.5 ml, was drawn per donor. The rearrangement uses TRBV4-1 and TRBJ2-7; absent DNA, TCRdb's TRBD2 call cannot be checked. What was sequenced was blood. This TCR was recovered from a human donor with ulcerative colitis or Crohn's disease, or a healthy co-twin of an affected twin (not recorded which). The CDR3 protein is CASSQGQVGEQYF.